These 7 T cell receptor beta chains came from one sample sequenced in a study of blood T cell repertoires in COVID-19 (TCRdb year 2020). Libraries were constructed by the immunoSEQ multiplex PCR assay. The immuneACCESS repertoire file appears here via TCRdb, limited to in-frame rearrangements. These files lack a portion of the clones; in checked studies, under half of the deficit traces to unresolved V genes, and the cause of the others is not known. Counted in this sample were hundreds of thousands of clones; 87% of them appeared once. Jointly, the top ten make up approximately 12% of the sample. Sequenced input: peripheral blood. Source of these receptors: a woman between 18 and 29 years old who had recovered from COVID-19.

This rearrangement joins TRBV9 to TRBJ1-1; 9 nucleotides align to TRBD1. The V segment lost 4 bases and the J segment 5 bases; nucleotides outside the gene matches: 6. Germline V CDR1 and CDR2: SGDLS, YYNGEE. This CDR3 has 14 amino acids. CDR3 loop: CASSPDRGGTEAFF. DNA of the CDR3: TGTGCCAGCAGCCCAGACAGGGGGGGGACTGAAGCTTTCTTT.

The chain uses TRBV19 and TRBJ2-5; D gene ambiguous. Germline values: CDR1 LNHDA, CDR2 SQIVND (reference sequence). Between the trimmed V and J ends, which lost 3 bases and 7 bases, there was a span of 15 bases. The CDR3 is made up of 14 amino acids. The CDR3 here is CASSIGVRSATQYF. The CDR3 DNA sequence: TGTGCCAGTAGTATTGGAGTAAGAAGCGCGACCCAGTACTTC.

The chain links TRBV4-1 to TRBJ2-7, with 9 bases that match TRBD1. Germline trimming cut 4 bases from V and 3 bases from J; bases unmatched to any gene: 13. The germline gives CDR1 MGHRA, CDR2 YSYEKL. The CDR3 loop spans 17 amino acids. Here the CDR3 DNA reads TGCGCCAGCAGCCGTATGTTTCAGGACAGGGGATTCTACGAGCAGTACTTC. Its protein is CASSRMFQDRGFYEQYF.

The chain is built from TRBV13 and TRBJ2-7; the match to TRBD1 covers 7 bases. J gave up 3 bases and V 5 bases, and 10 bases lay outside the gene matches. Per the germline V gene, CDR1 is PRHDT and CDR2 is FYEKMQ (reference sequence). The CDR3 loop spans 15 amino acids. CDR3 coding DNA: TGTGCCAGCAGCGCCCCGGGACAGACACACTACGAGCAGTACTTC. Protein product: CASSAPGQTHYEQYF.

The chain combines TRBV11-3 with TRBJ2-1; no firm D call. Looked up from germline, CDR1 is SGHNT and CDR2 is YENEEA. Trimming removed 2 bases at V and 8 bases at J, with 10 bases between. The CDR3 has 13 amino acids. The DNA for the CDR3 is TGTGCCAGCAGCTTACCCCCTGTCGATGAGCAGTTCTTC. Amino acid sequence: CASSLPPVDEQFF.

The J gene is TRBJ2-7, the V gene TRBV6-2 or TRBV6-3; 7 bases fit TRBD2. V shed 2 bases and J 6 bases; nucleotides not matched to a gene: 4. Germline CDR1 MNHEY, CDR2 SVGEGT. This CDR3 region has 13 residues. The chain's CDR3 is CASSYSRGVEQYF. In nucleotides, the CDR3 is TGTGCCAGCAGTTACAGTCGGGGGGTCGAGCAGTACTTC.

The chain joins TRBV7-9 to TRBJ2-7; TRBD1 agrees at 10 bases. V was pared by 5 bases and J by 2 bases, with 6 bases of the junction left unmatched. CDR1 and CDR2 (germline): SEHNR, FQNEAQ (reference sequence). The CDR3 is 15 amino acids. CDR3 bases: TGTGCCAGCAGCCTAAGGACAGGGGGGGCCTACGAGCAGTACTTC. Its translation is CASSLRTGGAYEQYF.